The 17 T cell receptor beta chains given below trace back to one sample, sequenced in a study of breast tumors, draining lymph nodes, adjacent tissues. TCRdb used MiXCR to reprocess the multiplex PCR reads, holding one entry per CDR3 protein. The sample lists around 290,000 distinct CDR3 sequences; over 25% were seen once. Breast cancer patients provided tissue from their axillary draining lymph nodes. The sequencing sample was made of axillary lymph node tissue. The receptors here all came from a female donor with breast cancer. Some clones in this sample may be carry-over from other donors' samples.

This clonotype was seen a single time. A junction end diverges from the germline sequence, so it may reflect a read error. The genes are TRBV7-2 and TRBJ1-3, with a weak D call TRBD1 (5 bases). CDR3 length: 17 amino acids. The germline CDR1 and CDR2 sequences are SGHTA and FQGNSA. For the CDR3, the DNA is TGTGCCAGCAGCTTAGGCTGGGGGGGTTCCTCTGGAAACCCCATATATTTT. This encodes CASSLGWGGSSGNPIYF.

This clonotype was counted a few times. The rearrangement links TRBV12-3 or TRBV12-4 to TRBJ2-3; 12 bases are a match to TRBD2. The CDR3 is 14 amino acids. V lost 8 bases to trimming and J lost 5 bases; unmatched junction nucleotides: 5. The DNA of the CDR3 is TGTGCCAGCGCCGGGACTAGCGGGTTAGATACGCAGTATTTT. Amino acids: CASAGTSGLDTQYF.

Worth noting for this clonotype: The junction shows a germline mismatch at one end, possibly a read error. V and J are TRBV5-1 and TRBJ2-6; 7 nucleotides agree with TRBD1. This CDR3 region has 17 residues. Germline V gene data show CDR1 as SGHRS and CDR2 as YFSETQ. The CDR3 DNA reads TGCGCCAGCAGCTTGGGGGGGACAGTTTCCGGGGTCAACGTCCTGACTTTC. Translating gives CASSLGGTVSGVNVLTF.

On this clonotype: One end of the junction fails to match germline, which may point to a read error. The CDR3 sequence: CASSLVGSYERYF. CDR3 bases: TGTGCCAGCAGCTTGGTAGGCTCCTACGAGCGGTACTTC. This rearrangement joins TRBV5-4 to TRBJ2-7; D remains ambiguous. Germline lookup yields CDR1 SGHNT and CDR2 YYREEE (reference sequence). The CDR3 loop spans 13 amino acids.

This clonotype appeared many times. V and J are TRBV5-8 and TRBJ2-7; D may be TRBD2 (5 bases). In germline, CDR1 is SGHTS, CDR2 YDEGEE. The V end was cut by 4 bases, the J end by 3 bases, with 11 bases between. The CDR3 runs 13 residues. The CDR3 here is CASSPLGGYEQYF. The DNA for the CDR3 is TGTGCCAGCAGCCCCCTCGGAGGCTACGAGCAGTACTTC.

At least ten counts were recorded for this clonotype. The chain links TRBV10-3 to TRBJ1-2; D might be TRBD1 (6 bases). The CDR3 spans 15 residues. Trimming removed 3 bases from V and 6 bases from J, with 17 bases in between. CDR1 and CDR2 from the germline V gene are ENHRY and SYGVKD. The CDR3 sequence: CAISEGAERGNGYTF. As DNA, the CDR3 is TGTGCCATCAGTGAAGGGGCAGAAAGGGGGAATGGCTACACCTTC.

About this clonotype: This sequence may be a read error, since a much larger clone differs from it by one base. This chain uses TRBV6-5 with TRBJ2-3; D remains unclear. CDR1 MNHEY and CDR2 SVGAGI come from the germline V gene. CDR3 size: 15 residues. The CDR3 loop reads CASSDSGPKGDTQYF. In DNA, the CDR3 is TGTGCCAGCAGTGACTCGGGCCCAAAAGGGGATACGCAGTATTTT.

In its sample, this clonotype was seen many times. This chain connects TRBV4-1 to TRBJ1-3; D gene uncertain. The CDR3 has 16 amino acids. Germline CDR1 reads MGHRA; CDR2 reads YSYEKL. The ends were cut back, 0 bases at V and 0 bases at J, with 9 bases in the middle. CDR3 in amino acids: CASSQDFRASGNTIYF. In DNA form, the CDR3 reads TGCGCCAGCAGCCAAGATTTCCGGGCCTCTGGAAACACCATATATTTT.

Turning to this clonotype: A much more abundant neighbour one base away suggests this may be a read error. V and J are TRBV6-1 and TRBJ1-2; no firm D call. Germline loops: CDR1 MNHNS, CDR2 SASEGT. The CDR3 runs to 15 residues. CDR3 residues: CANSETLLANYGYTF. The CDR3 DNA follows: TGTGCCAACAGTGAAACACTCTTAGCTAACTATGGCTACACCTTC.

This clonotype was picked up many times. This chain uses TRBV11-2 with TRBJ2-7; no firm D call. The CDR3 is made up of 16 amino acids. Germline CDR1 reads SGHAT; CDR2 reads FQNNGV. V gave up 1 base and J gave up 2 bases, with 15 bases separating them. CDR3 sequence (DNA): TGTGCCAGCAGCTTAGGTCTTCGGACGGCACCCTACGAGCAGTACTTC. As protein: CASSLGLRTAPYEQYF.

This clonotype was seen a handful of times. A much more abundant neighbour one base away suggests this may be a read error. This chain joins TRBV7-9 and TRBJ2-5, with D perhaps TRBD2 (6 bases). This CDR3 is 15 amino acids long. The germline CDR1 and CDR2 sequences are SEHNR and FQNEAQ (reference sequence). This chain's CDR3 is CASSFLLAYQETQHF. The CDR3 DNA reads TGTGCCAGCAGCTTTCTCCTAGCGTACCAAGAGACCCAGCACTTC. Full variable domain (remainder filled in from reference TRBV7-9 and TRBJ2-5): DTGVSQNPRHKITKRGQNVTFRCDPISEHNRLYWYRQTLGQGPEFLTYFQNEAQLEKSRLLSDRFSAERPKGSFSTLEIQRTEQGDSAMYLCASSFLLAYQETQHFGPGTRLLVL.

This chain connects TRBV15 to TRBJ1-6, with TRBD1 matching over 8 bases. In germline, CDR1 is LNHNV, CDR2 YYDKDF (reference sequence). J was trimmed by 7 bases and V by 1 base; bases with no gene match: 6. The CDR3 extends over 16 amino acids. The CDR3 protein is CATSRGQGARNSPLHF. As DNA, the CDR3 is TGTGCCACCAGCAGAGGCCAGGGGGCTAGGAATTCACCCCTCCACTTT.

In its sample, this clonotype was seen many times. V gene TRBV20-1 combines with J gene TRBJ2-6, with TRBD1 matching over 9 bases. The V gene end was trimmed by 2 bases and the J gene end by 3 bases; junction bases not matched to a gene: 5. The CDR3 is made up of 16 amino acids. Germline CDR1 DFQATT, CDR2 SNEGSKA (reference sequence). The CDR3 is CSARRQGVGGANVLTF. CDR3 nucleotide sequence: TGCAGTGCTAGACGACAGGGGGTCGGTGGGGCCAACGTCCTGACTTTC.

The chain links TRBV2 to TRBJ2-5; D call uncertain. Between the trimmed V and J ends, which lost 1 base and 7 bases, there was a span of 10 bases. The CDR3 totals 13 residues. The V gene's germline CDR1 is SNHLY and CDR2 FYNNEI. The CDR3 DNA follows: TGTGCCAGCAGTGAAGGGGGTTTTGGGACCCAGTACTTC. This codes for CASSEGGFGTQYF.

The V gene is TRBV7-9, the J gene TRBJ2-3; no reliable D call. Trimming pared 1 base from V and 4 bases from J, leaving 18 bases between. The CDR3 length is 17 residues. CDR1 and CDR2 (germline): SEHNR, FQNEAQ (reference sequence). The CDR3 spells CASSLEVSTLYSDTQYF. The CDR3 DNA reads TGTGCCAGCAGCTTAGAAGTGAGTACGCTGTATTCAGATACGCAGTATTTT.

With respect to this clonotype: The conserved phenylalanine or tryptophan normally closing the CDR3 is absent here, so this likely arose from a read error. The V call is TRBV7-9, the J call TRBJ2-7, with 12 nucleotides matching TRBD2. The germline gives CDR1 SEHNR, CDR2 FQNEAQ (reference sequence). The CDR3 is 15 amino acids. The V segment lost 5 bases and the J segment 7 bases; nucleotides outside the gene matches: 9. CDR3 sequence (DNA): TGTGCCAGCAGCGCGACTAGCGGGAGTTTTTATGAGCAGTACCTC. This translates into CASSATSGSFYEQYL.

This chain connects TRBV3-1 to TRBJ2-3, with 8 bases identical to TRBD1. Germline CDR1 and CDR2: LGHDT and YNNKEL (reference sequence). Trimming cost V 0 bases and J 2 bases; bases outside gene matches: 10. This CDR3 has 18 residues. The CDR3 coding sequence is TGTGCCAGCAGCCAAGAAACGGGGCCGGGACAGGTCACAGATACGCAGTATTTT. Protein product: CASSQETGPGQVTDTQYF.